Included here is one T cell receptor beta chain sequence, with context. This clonotype was observed at least ten times. No antigen is known for it. Germline is not matched at one junction end, which may reflect a read error. Amplification of TCR beta CDR3 regions was carried out from RNA transcripts. For the first round of RT-PCR on the TCR CDR3, the HTBI primer set was used together with the Qiagen OneStep RT-PCR kit. The libraries were constructed in a second round of multiplex PCR and then size-selected and purified. The libraries were sequenced on an Illumina HiSeq2000 using paired-end 100 bp reads. In the authors' own workflow: SOAPnuke was used to process the raw data, throwing out any read that contained adapters or uncalled bases, had a mean Phred below 15, or lacked an exact constant-primer or identifier match. COPE v1.2.5 was used to merge high-quality paired reads, and clonotypes were defined as unique nucleotide sequences. MiTCR v1.1 was used to align the clonotypes against IMGT TRBV, TRBD and TRBJ reference segments. Analysis was restricted to V-J combinations with a frequency above 0.0001, which covered approximately 99% of repertoires. The TCS score was defined as F50 (clonal expansion) divided by E x V (chaos), with BLOSUM62-based TCRdist calculated between CDR3 peptides within each V-J. Welch's t-statistics and random forest reduced roughly 540 V-J features to roughly 13, which were used in a naive Bayes classifier (R e1071). TCRdb applied fastp at Q25 and MiXCR to the public reads, then kept only in-frame beta chains. Rows merge per CDR3 protein into single entries with the most common DNA and genes. These V and J calls are TCRdb output, not the study's own analysis. Within this sample are 300,000 to 450,000 distinct CDR3 sequences, with roughly 14% of them counted one time only. The top ten constitute less than 25% of the sample.

This entry belongs to a study of T cells in Graves' hyperthyroidism and ophthalmopathy (dated by TCRdb to 2018 to 2020). Regarding the study in general: Peripheral blood samples were taken at initial diagnosis, before any treatment was given. TCR Vbeta CDR3 sequencing of approximately 140 peripheral blood samples (under 45 ophthalmopathy, roughly 74 hyperthyroidism and about 17 progressor patients) is reported in the paper. Prospective prediction of ophthalmopathy was tested in an independent validation cohort consisting of about 19 hyperthyroidism patients and some 15 patients who later progressed to ophthalmopathy. In several Graves' hyperthyroidism patients, the study also compared T-cell repertoires from thyroid tissue with T-cell repertoires from blood. A discovery cohort of about a hundred patients, about 40 with Graves' ophthalmopathy and approximately 55 with stable Graves' hyperthyroidism, was used to find distinguishing TCR V-J signatures. After sampling, hyperthyroidism patients received methimazole starting at 30 mg daily, and ophthalmopathy patients received high-dose intravenous methylprednisolone. The approximately 100 discovery patients were divided at random into training and test sets in a 7:3 ratio.

Hyperthyroidism patients were newly diagnosed, had a disease duration of under 2 months, and were aged 18 to 65 years. The study excluded patients with uncontrolled infections, other autoimmune diseases, pregnancy or lactation. Diagnoses were established on the basis of clinical symptoms, serum thyroxine and TRAb, thyroid ultrasound, and orbital computed tomography. For progressor patients, blood was drawn at the first diagnosis of hyperthyroidism, before any ophthalmopathy symptoms had appeared. Ficoll-Paque density gradient centrifugation was used to isolate PBMCs from 9.5 to 10 ml of fresh peripheral blood. Patients classed as progressors first received a Graves' hyperthyroidism diagnosis and then went on to develop ophthalmopathy during follow-up. Trizol reagent was used to extract total RNA, and RNA quality was then checked on an Agilent 2100 Bioanalyzer. From cysteine to phenylalanine, the CDR3 is 13 amino acids long. Only CDR3 DNA remains: 39 bases, in frame from the first base. The germline V gene encodes CDR1 MNHNS and CDR2 SASEGT.

General findings and caveats noted by the study authors: Sample size was not statistically predetermined, and investigators were not blinded to group allocation. In cross-validation, a model built on a 13 V-J signature told ophthalmopathy apart from stable hyperthyroidism with approximately 91% sensitivity and around 83% specificity, and in testing the same model reached 80%/75%. Most expanded thyroid clonotypes (frequency above 0.001) were also found in blood, which suggests that blood repertoires may mirror thyroid immune responses. During validation, the model predicted progression to ophthalmopathy a median of around 7 months ahead of onset, with roughly 65% sensitivity and 72% to 80% specificity.

Sequencing was carried out using blood. This TCR derives from a man aged 30 to 39 with Graves' hyperthyroidism that later progressed to Graves' ophthalmopathy. The chain couples TRBV6-1 to TRBJ2-1; the D gene is not confidently resolved. CDR3 reads: CAIGIAPYTEQFF. The DNA is as follows: TGTGCCATAGGGATAGCCCCCTACACTGAGCAGTTCTTC.